Following are 23 T cell receptor beta chains from one sample sequenced in a study of blood T cells in healthy people across ages. A J-beta primer mix and a sample-barcoded 5' primer were used in a second PCR of about 6 to 12 cycles. TCRdb redid the calling of the 5' RACE reads with MiXCR, one entry per CDR3 protein. The sample lists 1.5 million to 2 million distinct CDR3 sequences, 28% occurring once. The specimen was blood. Receptor source: a woman in her thirties in good health.

The table lists this clonotype with a few counts. The CDR3 DNA reads TGCGCCAGCAGCTCGAACCCTAGCGGCTACACAGATACGCAGTATTTT. It encodes CASSSNPSGYTDTQYF. This chain connects TRBV5-1 to TRBJ2-3; 7 bases fit TRBD2. The length of the CDR3 is 16 residues. Germline V CDR1 and CDR2: SGHRS, YFSETQ. Losses at the gene ends were 3 bases for V and 2 bases for J; bases not matched to a gene: 9. The variable domain in full, completed from reference TRBV5-1 and TRBJ2-3, reads KAGVTQTPRYLIKTRGQQVTLSCSPISGHRSVSWYQQTPGQGLQFLFEYFSETQRNKGNFPGRFSGRQFSNSRSEMNVSTLELGDSALYLCASSSNPSGYTDTQYFGPGTRLTVL.

In the case of this clonotype: Germline and junction disagree at one end, which may indicate a read error. The chain joins TRBV12-3 or TRBV12-4 to TRBJ1-4; 8 nucleotides line up with TRBD1. This CDR3 spans 14 amino acids. The CDR3 nucleotides are TGTGCCAGCAGGGGACAGGCAACTAATGGAAAACTGTTTTTT. It encodes CASRGQATNGKLFF.

The table lists this clonotype with many counts. The chain links TRBV9 to TRBJ2-1; a possible D gene is TRBD2 (5 bases). Germline CDR1 SGDLS, CDR2 YYNGEE. Between the trimmed V and J ends, which lost 1 base and 4 bases, there was a span of 15 bases. This CDR3 has 16 amino acids. CDR3 region: CASSVMTTHLYNEQFF. The CDR3 nucleotides read TGTGCCAGCAGCGTAATGACTACTCATCTATACAATGAGCAGTTCTTC.

In its sample, this clonotype was seen many times. The chain links TRBV6-5 to TRBJ2-7; TRBD1 matches at 10 bases. This CDR3 comprises 18 residues. CDR1 is MNHEY and CDR2 is SVGAGI in the germline V gene. V lost 0 bases and J lost 4; bases outside the gene matches: 12. The chain's CDR3 is CASSYSWPGTGVEYEQYF. CDR3 in DNA: TGTGCCAGCAGTTACTCGTGGCCCGGGACAGGGGTAGAGTACGAGCAGTACTTC.

The V call is TRBV14, the J call TRBJ2-4, with 14 bases matching TRBD2. TRBJ2-7 matches the DNA end more closely, so the J call is doubtful. Germline V gene lookup returns CDR1 SGHDN and CDR2 FVKESK. CDR3 length: 17 residues. CDR3 protein: CASSQEAGTSGSYEQYF. CDR3 sequence (DNA): TGTGCCAGCAGCCAAGAAGCCGGGACTAGCGGGAGTTACGAGCAGTACTTC.

This chain uses TRBV9 with TRBJ2-5; a weak D match, TRBD2 (5 bases). The CDR3 is made up of 13 amino acids. Germline V gives CDR1 SGDLS, CDR2 YYNGEE. V was clipped by 0 bases and J by 7 bases, with 10 bases between them. DNA of the CDR3: TGTGCCAGCAGCGTAGTGGCAGGAGGGACCCAGTACTTC. Amino acids: CASSVVAGGTQYF. Variable domain in full (rest from reference TRBV9 and TRBJ2-5): DSGVTQTPKHLITATGQRVTLRCSPRSGDLSVYWYQQSLDQGLQFLIQYYNGEERAKGNILERFSAQQFPDLHSELNLSSLELGDSALYFCASSVVAGGTQYFGPGTRLLVL.

The rearrangement joins TRBV10-2 to TRBJ2-5; the D is unclear. V lost 3 bases to trimming and J lost 5 bases, with 13 bases between them. The CDR3 is 14 residues long. Germline V lookup: CDR1 WSHSY, CDR2 SAAADI. CDR3: CASSEGHQGETQYF. The CDR3 nucleotides read TGCGCCAGCAGTGAAGGTCACCAAGGGGAGACCCAGTACTTC.

This clonotype was detected ten times or more. The chain links TRBV12-3 or TRBV12-4 to TRBJ2-5, with 8 positions matching TRBD2. CDR3 length equals 14 residues. Trimming at V came to 4 bases and at J to 5 bases, leaving 6 bases not matched to a gene. DNA of the CDR3: TGTGCCAGCAGTTCCATAGCGGGGTTGGAGACCCAGTACTTC. Translating gives CASSSIAGLETQYF.

The chain joins TRBV12-3 or TRBV12-4 to TRBJ2-7; TRBD1 matches at 7 bases. The V and J ends lost 5 bases and 10 bases, in that order; junction bases with no gene match: 17. This CDR3 spans 15 amino acids. The CDR3 here is CASSAARTGSSEQYF. The CDR3 region has the DNA TGTGCCAGCAGTGCTGCACGGACAGGAAGCAGTGAACAGTACTTC.

The sample holds many counts of this clonotype. The chain couples TRBV29-1 to TRBJ2-7; 7 bases agree with TRBD1. V dropped 3 bases and J dropped 4; count of bases not matched to a gene: 9. Germline-derived CDR1 and CDR2 are SQVTM and ANQGSEA. CDR3 length equals 14 residues. CDR3 region: CSVDEGGQRYEQYF. DNA for the CDR3: TGCAGCGTTGACGAAGGGGGACAGAGGTACGAGCAGTACTTC.

J is TRBJ2-3 and V is TRBV27; 7 nucleotides agree with TRBD2. With 8 bases clipped from V and 0 bases from J, the junction kept 11 bases outside the gene matches. Germline-derived CDR1 and CDR2 are MNHEY and SMNVEV (reference sequence). This CDR3 has 16 amino acids. The CDR3 DNA is TGTGCCAGCGGCTCCCGGGGGGTCATCAGCACAGATACGCAGTATTTT. Protein: CASGSRGVISTDTQYF.

Turning to this clonotype: A much larger clone differs from this one at a single base, so this may be a read error. Because it lacks the conserved phenylalanine or tryptophan at the end, this CDR3 is likely a read error. The chain has TRBV12-3 or TRBV12-4 and TRBJ1-2, with TRBD1 identical over 7 bases. The length of the CDR3 is 14 residues. V trimming: 6 bases; J trimming: 7 bases; junction bases outside the gene matches: 11. CDR3 DNA sequence: TGTGCCAGCAGACTAAAAGAGGGGGCGCGTGGCTACACCTGC. Its protein is CASRLKEGARGYTC.

Notes on this clonotype: The junction does not match germline at one end; this may be a read error. The chain carries TRBV9 and TRBJ2-2; weak D call: TRBD2 (7 bases). The germline CDR1 and CDR2 sequences are SGDLS and YYNGEE. CDR3 size: 15 residues. The CDR3 bases are TGTTCCAGCAGCCCGCGGGGGCTTAACACCGGGGAGCTGTTTTTT. Protein: CSSSPRGLNTGELFF.

The chain is built from TRBV6-5 and TRBJ1-5; 9 bases fit TRBD1. The CDR3 runs to 16 residues. Trimming took 0 bases from V and 11 from J; bases not matched to a gene: 11. Germline V gives CDR1 MNHEY, CDR2 SVGAGI. CDR3: CASSYSVPGTGSAQHF. The CDR3 bases are TGTGCCAGCAGTTACTCGGTCCCCGGGACAGGGTCGGCCCAGCATTTT.

This chain connects TRBV6-1 to TRBJ2-1; a possible D gene is TRBD1 (6 bases). V was trimmed by 6 bases and J by 11 bases, leaving 17 bases between them. This CDR3 comprises 13 residues. Germline V lookup: CDR1 MNHNS, CDR2 SASEGT. DNA of the CDR3: TGTGCCAGCAGCAAGGGGGATCTTGAAAAGCAGTTCTTC. This gives the protein CASSKGDLEKQFF.

There are a few counts of this clonotype. This chain connects TRBV7-6 to TRBJ2-3; 11 bases align to TRBD2. CDR3 length: 21 residues. V was pared by 5 bases and J by 2 bases, with 21 bases of the junction left unmatched. The germline V gene encodes CDR1 SGHVS and CDR2 FNYEAQ. CDR3 nucleotides: TGTGCCAGCAGCCACTCGCCGCGGGGACTAGCGGAATTACTAGCCACAGATACGCAGTATTTT. It translates to CASSHSPRGLAELLATDTQYF.

This chain joins TRBV4-3 and TRBJ1-2; D is perhaps TRBD1 (5 bases). This CDR3 spans 14 amino acids. The germline V and J ends were trimmed by 0 bases and 7 bases, with 12 bases remaining between them. The germline V gene encodes CDR1 LGHNA and CDR2 YSLEER. Here the CDR3 DNA reads TGCGCCAGCAGCCAAGAATTCGGGGGTAGTGGCTACACCTTC. Its translation is CASSQEFGGSGYTF.

There are many counts of this clonotype. The chain uses TRBV7-2 and TRBJ2-4; 11 bases line up with TRBD1. J gave up 6 bases and V 3 bases, and 4 bases lay outside the gene matches. CDR1 is SGHTA, CDR2 FQGNSA, per germline. The CDR3 consists of 15 residues. The CDR3 DNA follows: TGTGCCAGCAGCTTGCGAGGGACAGGGGGAAACATTCAGTACTTC. It yields the protein CASSLRGTGGNIQYF.

Remarks on this clonotype: Its ends do not fully match the called genes, so a read error is possible. V gene TRBV20-1 combines with J gene TRBJ1-2; D uncertain. Germline assignment: CDR1 DFQATT and CDR2 SNEGSKA (reference sequence). CDR3 length: 12 residues. The CDR3 sequence is CSARRSNHGYTF. The DNA of the CDR3 is TGCAGTGCTAGACGGAGTAACCATGGCTACACCTTC.

Of note for this clonotype: This may come from a read error, since a much larger clone is one base off. The gene calls are TRBV12-3 or TRBV12-4 and TRBJ2-3; D remains unclear. With 5 bases removed from V and 6 bases from J, the gap between germline ends came to 18 bases. This CDR3 has 15 residues. The CDR3 loop is CASSATGGTRDTQYF. The CDR3 nucleotides read TGTGCCAGCAGTGCGACTGGCGGAACTCGGGATACGCAGTATTTT.

A word on this clonotype: Mismatch with germline at one junction end may stem from a read error. The rearrangement joins TRBV12-3 or TRBV12-4 to TRBJ2-3, with unresolved D. This CDR3 spans 14 amino acids. The CDR3 here is CASSLTRTSDAQYF. Here the CDR3 DNA reads TGTGCCAGCAGTTTAACCCGGACCTCAGATGCGCAGTATTTT.

The chain joins TRBV20-1 to TRBJ1-5; D gene ambiguous. Germline CDR1 and CDR2: DFQATT and SNEGSKA (reference sequence). The CDR3 consists of 12 residues. CDR3 DNA: TGCAGGGCAGGATTTGGCGATCAGCCCCAGCATTTT. Protein product: CRAGFGDQPQHF.

This clonotype was recorded a few times. The chain is built from TRBV15 and TRBJ1-5; D gene ambiguous. The germline gives CDR1 LNHNV, CDR2 YYDKDF (reference sequence). This CDR3 contains 15 residues. V was pared by 0 bases and J by 9 bases, with 15 bases between. The CDR3 nucleotides read TGTGCCACCAGCAGAGATCGGGAAGGGATTCTGCCCCAGCATTTT. Protein sequence: CATSRDREGILPQHF.